This T cell receptor beta chain was sequenced in a study of molecular identifiers for immune sequencing clone quantification. This clonotype was counted many times. TCRdb re-called the PCR reads through MiXCR, storing one row per CDR3 protein. This repertoire shows 550,000 to 750,000 distinct CDR3 sequences, 20% found once; its top ten account for roughly 0.83%. Germline V gene data show CDR1 as GTSNPN and CDR2 as SVGIG (reference sequence). Unmatched junction bases numbered 6, after V lost 1 base and J lost 1 base. This CDR3 contains 17 residues. The V and J genes are TRBV30 and TRBJ2-3; TRBD2 agrees at 12 bases. The sequence derives from a human donor in good health. Some libraries in this study had Jurkat cell RNA spiked in. Sequenced sample: naive CD8+ T cells from blood, with Jurkat cell RNA spiked in. As to subset: FACS-sorted CD8+CD4-CCR7+CD45RA+ naive T cells. The CDR3 sequence is CAWSAGLAGGGTDTQYF. The CDR3 DNA follows: TGTGCCTGGAGTGCTGGCCTAGCGGGAGGGGGCACAGATACGCAGTATTTT.